A selection of T cell receptor beta chains follows, all from one sample in a study of T cell responses to AZD1222 COVID-19 vaccine. Measured with immunoSEQ multiplex PCR; TCRdb has only the in-frame clones, and not every one. The sample lists about 120,000 clones, around 89% occurring once. The sequencing here drew on peripheral blood, taken on day 0 of AZD1222 vaccination. The receptors shown here come from an adult in good health. Both conserved end residues are part of each CDR3. The D gene is left open where the match is weak. Clone size is stated in some rows and not others, as once, few, many or a class when expanded.

v_gene	j_gene	abundance	d_gene	CDR3aa	CDR3nt
TRBV2	TRBJ2-1	.	TRBD1	CASSELGTGNNEQFF	TGTGCCAGCAGTGAACTTGGGACAGGGAACAATGAGCAGTTCTTC
TRBV7-2	TRBJ1-2	.	.	CASTSGGGLYGYTF	TGTGCCAGCACCTCAGGCGGGGGGCTTTATGGCTACACCTTC
TRBV14	TRBJ1-6	.	TRBD1	CASSRPGTGFSSPLHF	TGTGCCAGCAGCCGTCCCGGGACAGGGTTTAGTTCACCCCTCCACTTT
TRBV7-3	TRBJ2-7	.	.	CASSPSTDHEQYF	TGTGCCAGCAGCCCCTCGACAGACCACGAGCAGTACTTC
TRBV19	TRBJ1-3	.	.	CASSQGYSGNTIYF	TGTGCCAGTAGTCAAGGATACTCTGGAAACACCATATATTTT
TRBV4-3	TRBJ1-1	.	.	CASSQSAVRDIEAFF	TGCGCCAGCAGCCAATCCGCCGTCCGGGACATTGAAGCTTTCTTT
TRBV6-6	TRBJ1-2	.	.	CASSLYQGGDGYTF	TGTGCCAGCAGTTTATATCAGGGAGGGGATGGCTACACCTTC
TRBV6-5	TRBJ1-2	.	.	CASSLGILYGYTF	TGTGCCAGCAGTTTGGGGATTCTCTATGGCTACACCTTC
TRBV6-6	TRBJ2-7	.	TRBD1	CASSSPGQGWSYEQYF	TGTGCCAGCAGTTCCCCCGGACAGGGGTGGTCCTACGAGCAGTACTTC
TRBV5-8	TRBJ1-5	.	.	CASSTGTFGNQPQHF	TGTGCCAGCAGCACGGGGACATTTGGCAATCAGCCCCAGCATTTT
TRBV4-1	TRBJ1-2	.	TRBD1	CASSHGTAHYGYTF	TGCGCCAGCAGCCACGGGACAGCTCACTATGGCTACACCTTC
TRBV5-6	TRBJ1-1	.	.	CASSPQGGENTEAFF	TGTGCCAGCAGTCCACAGGGAGGGGAGAACACTGAAGCTTTCTTT
TRBV5-1	TRBJ1-3	.	.	CASSFDGGSGNTIYF	TGCGCCAGCAGCTTTGACGGTGGCTCTGGAAACACCATATATTTT
TRBV12-3/TRBV12-4	TRBJ1-1	.	.	CASSLLREGSAFF	TGTGCCAGCAGTTTATTAAGAGAGGGGTCCGCTTTCTTT
TRBV11-2	TRBJ2-7	.	TRBD2	CASSLVSAGGAYEQYF	TGTGCCAGCAGCTTAGTATCCGCGGGGGGAGCCTACGAGCAGTACTTC
TRBV4-1	TRBJ2-2	.	TRBD2	CASSPIGTSIAGELFF	TGCGCCAGCAGCCCGATCGGGACTAGCATCGCCGGGGAGCTGTTTTTT
TRBV5-1	TRBJ2-5	.	TRBD2	CASSAVRGGETQYF	TGCGCCAGCAGCGCTGTACGGGGGGGAGAGACCCAGTACTTC
TRBV5-1	TRBJ1-1	.	.	CASSLGTGTQRYTEAFF	TGCGCCAGCAGCTTGGGAACCGGGACGCAAAGGTACACTGAAGCTTTCTTT
TRBV2	TRBJ1-2	.	.	CASSDIREGLNYGYTF	TGTGCCAGCAGTGATATCAGGGAGGGGTTGAACTATGGCTACACCTTC
TRBV19	TRBJ1-1	.	.	CASSKDRRNTEAFF	TGTGCCAGTAGCAAAGACAGGAGGAACACTGAAGCTTTCTTT
TRBV10-3	TRBJ1-1	few	.	CAITTGTMNTEAFF	TGTGCCATCACAACCGGGACGATGAACACTGAAGCTTTCTTT